This is a list of T cell receptor beta chains from one sample in a study of blood T cell repertoires in COVID-19. Generated by immunoSEQ multiplex PCR, the TCRdb table keeps only in-frame clones and is missing some. The sample holds about 400,000 clones, 70% to 90% seen once. Specimen: peripheral blood. These receptors all come from a man aged 40-49 years with acute or convalescent COVID-19. CDR3s include the opening cysteine and the closing phenylalanine or tryptophan. Each record gives: V gene, D gene, J gene, clone size, CDR3 DNA, CDR3 protein. A D gene is named only where the DNA matches it firmly. Some rows have no size entry. The others give once, few or many, or a class for an expanded clone.

>TRBV10-3|TRBD1|TRBJ2-7|.
TGTGCCATCAGTGAGGGGGCTCTGAGGGACAGGGGCGACGAGCAGTACTTC
CAISEGALRDRGDEQYF
>TRBV5-4|.|TRBJ1-2|.
TGTGCCAGCAGCTTGGAGAACCTACCCTTAAACTATGGCTACACCTTC
CASSLENLPLNYGYTF
>TRBV2|TRBD2|TRBJ2-1|.
TGTGCCAGCAGATTGCGGGGAGGGCCGAGCTCCTACAATGAGCAGTTCTTC
CASRLRGGPSSYNEQFF
>TRBV29-1|TRBD1|TRBJ1-1|once
TGCAGCGCCGAACAGGGGTCGGGCACTGAAGCTTTCTTT
CSAEQGSGTEAFF
>TRBV4-2|.|TRBJ1-2|.
TGTGCCAGCAGCCGAGTCGAGCCGGGGTATGGCTACACCTTC
CASSRVEPGYGYTF
>TRBV7-9|TRBD1|TRBJ1-2|.
TGTGCCAGCAGCCAGGGGGCAGGGAACTTGGACTACACCTTC
CASSQGAGNLDYTF
>TRBV28|.|TRBJ1-5|.
TGTGCCAGCAAAAAGGTCCACAAAGGGAGCCAGCCCCAGCATTTT
CASKKVHKGSQPQHF
>TRBV7-3|TRBD2|TRBJ2-3|.
TGTGCCAGCAGCCCACGTGGGAGGGCAGATACGCAGTATTTT
CASSPRGRADTQYF
>TRBV5-1|.|TRBJ1-5|.
TGCGCCAGCAGCTTGGGACAGAGCAGCAATCAGCCCCAGCATTTT
CASSLGQSSNQPQHF
>TRBV6-5|.|TRBJ2-1|.
TGTGCCAGCAGTTCAGGGGACTCCTACAATGAGCAGTTCTTC
CASSSGDSYNEQFF
>TRBV28|.|TRBJ1-2|once
TGTGCCAGCAGTCCACTTCCCCAGGGCTATGGCTACACCTTC
CASSPLPQGYGYTF
>TRBV14|TRBD1|TRBJ1-1|.
TGTGCCAGCAGTTACAGGGGGAGAACTGAAGCTTTCTTT
CASSYRGRTEAFF
>TRBV5-1|TRBD1|TRBJ2-1|.
TGCGCCAGCAGCATCCGGGACAGGTCCCACGGTGAGCAGTTCTTC
CASSIRDRSHGEQFF
>TRBV20-1|TRBD1|TRBJ1-2|.
TGCAGTGCGACAGACAGGGGCGACTACACCTTC
CSATDRGDYTF